This is a list of T cell receptor beta chains from one sample in a study of cytomegalovirus exposure and HLA in healthy donors. Clones were read by immunoSEQ multiplex PCR, and TCRdb kept only the in-frame ones, dropping some. Of over 70,000 clones listed, roughly three quarters are singletons. Sequencing was performed on PBMCs. Source of these receptors: a man under 40 in good health and CMV-seronegative. CDR3s include the opening cysteine and the closing phenylalanine or tryptophan. Only part of the rows carry a size: once, few, many, or a class if the clone is expanded.

J	size	V	CDR3
TRBJ1-5	.	TRBV4-1	CASSQGGTGLFNQPQHF
TRBJ2-7	.	TRBV30	CAWSVREFFYEQYF
TRBJ1-2	.	TRBV7-9	CASSGDESNSPSFGYTF
TRBJ1-1	.	TRBV19	CASSSHRENTEAFF
TRBJ2-7	once	TRBV6-5	CASRDGTGEQYF
TRBJ2-2	.	TRBV5-1	CASSLSGQARAGELFF
TRBJ2-7	few	TRBV7-9	CASSSPGVTYEQYF
TRBJ1-1	few	TRBV7-2	CASSFSRNTEAFF
TRBJ1-1	.	TRBV27	CASRPGGAGTEAFF
TRBJ2-1	.	TRBV6-1	CASSEEEGSANEQFF
TRBJ2-7	.	TRBV6-1	CASSEQGTYEQYF
TRBJ2-7	few	TRBV6-1	CASSEPGTGSYEQYF
TRBJ2-7	few	TRBV7-2	CASSSTGGSYEQYF
TRBJ2-3	.	TRBV10-2	CASGLALSTQYF
TRBJ1-6	.	TRBV2	CASSWTSSSYNSPLHF
TRBJ1-4	few	TRBV6-5	CASSFGVNEKLFF
TRBJ1-4	.	TRBV13	CASSLSGGGEKLFF
TRBJ1-1	.	TRBV30	CAWSLGAGNTEAFF
TRBJ1-2	.	TRBV10-2	CASSEYREYGYTF
TRBJ2-3	few	TRBV10-3	CAIRTGTSVTDTQYF
TRBJ2-6	.	TRBV21-1	CASSKSRGARNSGANVLTF
TRBJ2-2	.	TRBV30	CAWSVRISGNTGELFF
TRBJ2-7	once	TRBV5-1	CASSLTGGSSYEQYF
TRBJ2-3	.	TRBV5-1	CASRFGGRPTDTQYF
TRBJ1-2	.	TRBV28	CASSNSGRRYGYTF
TRBJ2-5	once	TRBV2	CASSEMEGEETQYF
TRBJ1-2	.	TRBV30	CAWSVREGVGYGYTF
TRBJ1-6	.	TRBV6-6	CASNTMTGGNSPLHF
TRBJ1-1	.	TRBV27	CASSFAGGAQSFF
TRBJ1-1	.	TRBV11-2	CASSLATDTEAFF
TRBJ1-5	.	TRBV6-5	CASSDPGENQPQHF
TRBJ2-1	.	TRBV5-1	CASSRPGTSGIDEQFF
TRBJ1-2	.	TRBV29-1	CSGWTGEGYGYTF
TRBJ1-2	.	TRBV6-6	CASSYGAGYYGYTF
TRBJ1-5	.	TRBV6-5	CASSYESNQPQHF
TRBJ1-5	.	TRBV6-5	CASSRDSSNQPQHF
TRBJ1-2	.	TRBV2	CASSMGTGRFGGYTF
TRBJ1-2	few	TRBV10-2	CASSEGQGGYTF
TRBJ2-2	few	TRBV29-1	CSAYGTGGYDTGELFF
TRBJ1-5	.	TRBV30	CAWSKGGDNQPQHF
TRBJ1-2	.	TRBV27	CASSPGQAYGYTF
.	.	TRBV7-8	CASSLAGAQETQYF
TRBJ1-1	.	TRBV7-9	CASSLEGQFGAEAFF
TRBJ1-4	.	TRBV7-9	CSSSLGQGVQEEKLFF
TRBJ1-2	once	TRBV28	CASSRAAVGYTF
TRBJ1-1	.	TRBV5-6	CASSLYDRNTEAFF
TRBJ1-1	few	TRBV9	CASSRDPGTGGTEAFF